Below, one T cell receptor beta chain is given with its context. Sequencing used immunoSEQ multiplex PCR; TCRdb keeps in-frame clones, though not all of them. The sample lists roughly 150,000 clones; roughly 84% were seen once. This sample is drawn from a study of blood T cell repertoires in COVID-19. The sequenced sample was peripheral blood. The origin of this receptor is a woman aged 45-65 years with acute or convalescent COVID-19.

In DNA form, the CDR3 reads TGTGCCAGCAGTGAGGCAGGGGGAGAAAAACTGTTTTTT. Translation: CASSEAGGEKLFF. The chain has TRBV6-1 and TRBJ1-4; 7 nucleotides line up with TRBD1. CDR1 and CDR2 (germline): MNHNS, SASEGT. This CDR3 is 13 amino acids long. V lost 3 bases and J lost 8; bases outside the gene matches: 3.